Listed below are T cell receptor beta chains from one sample, sequenced in a study of T cells in narcolepsy. The data were produced by immunoSEQ multiplex PCR, yet TCRdb's version contains in-frame clones alone and is incomplete. The sample has about 32,000 clones; under 85% are singletons. Material for sequencing was memory (CD45RA-) CD4+ T cells from blood. Receptor source: a human donor in good health. Both conserved end residues are part of each CDR3. D genes are given only for firm matches. Part of the rows lack a size; the others show once, few, many or a class for expanded clones.

V gene	D gene	J gene	clone size	CDR3 DNA	CDR3 protein
TRBV7-8	.	TRBJ2-2	.	TGTGCCAGCAGCTCAAACACCGGGGAGCTGTTTTTT	CASSSNTGELFF
TRBV10-3	.	TRBJ2-1	.	TGTGCCATCTCTCTAGATAGGAATGAGCAGTTCTTC	CAISLDRNEQFF
TRBV7-9	TRBD1	TRBJ1-2	.	TGTGCCAGCAGCTTAAACAGGGGGCTCTATGGCTACACCTTC	CASSLNRGLYGYTF
TRBV25-1	TRBD1	TRBJ2-1	once	TGTGCCAGCCGGGGTAGGGACAGGTACCATGAGCAGTTCTTC	CASRGRDRYHEQFF
TRBV7-2	TRBD1	TRBJ1-1	.	TGTGCCAGCAGCGCGGCGACAGGGGGGAACACTGAAGCTTTCTTT	CASSAATGGNTEAFF
TRBV11-3	.	TRBJ1-1	once	TGTGCCAGCAGGAGGGGCACGACCACTGAAGCTTTCTTT	CASRRGTTTEAFF
TRBV7-9	TRBD1	TRBJ1-1	once	TGTGCCAGCAGCTTGGCGGGACAGAAAGCTTTCTTT	CASSLAGQKAFF
TRBV7-2	TRBD1	TRBJ1-2	few	TGTGCCAGCAGCTTTCCTCCGCCCGGACAGGGATCTTACTATGGCTACACCTTC	CASSFPPPGQGSYYGYTF
TRBV2	.	TRBJ2-3	.	TGTGCCAGCCGTAACACGATCACAGATACGCAGTATTTT	CASRNTITDTQYF
TRBV27	TRBD1	TRBJ2-4	.	TGTGCCAGCAGTCCAACAGGGGTAGCCAAAAACATTCAGTACTTC	CASSPTGVAKNIQYF
TRBV19	.	TRBJ1-5	.	TGTGCCAGTAGTATTGAGGGCCTGGGCTGGGGCAATCAGCCCCAGCATTTT	CASSIEGLGWGNQPQHF
TRBV28	TRBD1	TRBJ1-2	.	TGTGCCAGCAGTTGGGGACAGGTTTATGGCTACACCTTC	CASSWGQVYGYTF
TRBV19	TRBD1	TRBJ1-5	.	TGTGCCAGTAGTAGGGATTCCGGACAGGGGGCTAATAGCAATCAGCCCCAGCATTTT	CASSRDSGQGANSNQPQHF
TRBV6-5	.	TRBJ2-5	.	TGTGCCAGCAGTTACGCGGTAGGGGGGAAAGAGACCCAGTACTTC	CASSYAVGGKETQYF
TRBV5-1	.	TRBJ2-1	.	TGCGCCAGCAGCTTATCTTACAGGGATGAGGCCAACAATGAGCAGTTCTTC	CASSLSYRDEANNEQFF
TRBV6-1	TRBD1	TRBJ1-6	.	TGTGCCAGCAGTCCCCTGACAGGGGGTAATTCACCCCTCCACTTT	CASSPLTGGNSPLHF
TRBV19	TRBD1	TRBJ1-6	.	TGTGCCAGTAGTGACAGCCGACAGGGTAGCTCACCCCTCCACTTT	CASSDSRQGSSPLHF
TRBV7-2	TRBD1	TRBJ2-7	.	TGTGCCAGCAGCACCCGGACAGGCCCTCCCTACGAGCAGTACTTC	CASSTRTGPPYEQYF
TRBV6-4	TRBD2	TRBJ2-1	once	TGTGCCAGCAGAGGGAGGGGATCCGGGACTAGCGGGCCCGTGGAGCAGTTCTTC	CASRGRGSGTSGPVEQFF
TRBV5-4	.	TRBJ2-1	.	TGTGCCAGCAGCAACGGCCACGTAAGCTCCTACAATGAGCAGTTCTTC	CASSNGHVSSYNEQFF
TRBV28	.	TRBJ1-5	.	TGTGCCAGCAGTTTCCCGGTGACAAAACCTGAACCCAATCAGCCCCAGCATTTT	CASSFPVTKPEPNQPQHF
TRBV5-1	TRBD1	TRBJ1-1	.	TGCGCCAGCAGCTTGGCAATAGGGGGCCCTGAAGCTTTCTTT	CASSLAIGGPEAFF
TRBV23-1	.	TRBJ1-6	.	TGCGCCAGCAGTCCTCCCAGCGGGGTTTCAAAATCACCCCTCCACTTT	CASSPPSGVSKSPLHF
TRBV7-9	.	TRBJ1-1	.	TGTGCCAGCGGATTGGAACCGGGTAAGAACACTGAAGCTTTCTTT	CASGLEPGKNTEAFF
TRBV18	.	TRBJ1-1	.	TGTGCCAGCTCACCACGGGCAGCAAGGACTGAAGCTTTCTTT	CASSPRAARTEAFF
TRBV6-4	.	TRBJ1-4	.	TGTGCCAGCAGTGACCCGCGGGCAGTCTCCGAACCCATAGATAATGAAAAACTGTTTTTT	CASSDPRAVSEPIDNEKLFF
TRBV5-1	TRBD1	TRBJ1-2	.	TGCGCCAGCAGCTTACACAGGGGCCTGCTTAACTTGGGCTACACCTTC	CASSLHRGLLNLGYTF
TRBV7-2	.	TRBJ1-1	few	TGTGCCAGCAGCTTGACAGGAGAAGCTTTCTTT	CASSLTGEAFF
TRBV27	TRBD1	TRBJ1-2	.	TGTGCCAGCAGCTTGGACAGGGGTCGGGGCTACACCTTC	CASSLDRGRGYTF
TRBV6-5	TRBD1	TRBJ1-6	.	TGTGCCAGCAGTACGGGGACAGGGGGCTTTTCACCCCTCCACTTT	CASSTGTGGFSPLHF
TRBV6-6	.	TRBJ1-2	.	TGTGCCAGCAGTTCACTCGGGACCTATGGCTACACCTTC	CASSSLGTYGYTF
TRBV6-1	.	TRBJ1-3	.	TGTGCCAGCAGACTTGGAAACACCATATATTTT	CASRLGNTIYF
TRBV7-2	TRBD1	TRBJ1-5	.	TGTGCCAGCAGCTTAGGGACAGGGGGAACGGCCAATCAGCCCCAGCATTTT	CASSLGTGGTANQPQHF
TRBV28	.	TRBJ1-5	.	TGTGCCAGCACTCTATCGGGGGGGGGCAATCAGCCCCAGCATTTT	CASTLSGGGNQPQHF
TRBV5-6	.	TRBJ2-7	.	TGTGCCAGCAGTCCTACAGGGAGGGAGCAGTACTTC	CASSPTGREQYF
TRBV6-1	.	TRBJ1-1	.	TGTGCCAGCACCAACCTACAGGGGAACACTGAAGCTTTCTTT	CASTNLQGNTEAFF
TRBV9	.	TRBJ2-2	.	TGTGCCAGCAGTGATGGGCGGGCTACGAACACCGGGGAGCTGTTTTTT	CASSDGRATNTGELFF